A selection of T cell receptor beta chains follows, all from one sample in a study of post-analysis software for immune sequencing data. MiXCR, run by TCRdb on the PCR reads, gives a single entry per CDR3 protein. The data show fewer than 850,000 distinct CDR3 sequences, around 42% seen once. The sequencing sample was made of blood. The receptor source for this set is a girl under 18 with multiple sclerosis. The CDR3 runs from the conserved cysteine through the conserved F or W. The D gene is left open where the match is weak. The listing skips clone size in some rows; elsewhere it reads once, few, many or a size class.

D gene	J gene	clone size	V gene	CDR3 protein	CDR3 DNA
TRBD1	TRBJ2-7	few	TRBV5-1	CASSATGDEQYF	TGCGCCAGCAGCGCAACAGGGGACGAGCAGTACTTC
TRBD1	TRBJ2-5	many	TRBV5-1	CASSLNTGGETQYF	TGCGCCAGCAGCTTGAATACAGGGGGGGAGACCCAGTACTTC
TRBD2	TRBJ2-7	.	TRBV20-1	CSASTSVNGEQYF	TGCAGTGCGTCGACTAGCGTAAACGGCGAGCAGTACTTC
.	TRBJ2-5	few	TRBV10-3	CAINGASYF	TGTGCCATAAACGGAGCCTCGTACTTC
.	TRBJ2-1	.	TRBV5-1	CASSPGGGGNEQFF	TGCGCCAGTTCCCCGGGCGGAGGGGGCAATGAGCAGTTCTTC
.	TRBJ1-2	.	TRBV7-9	CASSLGTARPNYGYTF	TGTGCCAGCAGCTTAGGGACAGCCCGCCCTAACTATGGCTACACCTTC
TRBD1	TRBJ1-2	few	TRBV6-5	CASSYTGTGLNYGYTF	TGTGCCAGCAGTTATACCGGGACAGGGCTTAACTATGGCTACACCTTC
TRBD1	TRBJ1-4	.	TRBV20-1	CSAREPGGDEKLFF	TGCAGTGCTAGAGAGCCAGGGGGGGATGAAAAACTGTTTTTT
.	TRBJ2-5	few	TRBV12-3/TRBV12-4	CASSTTGYQETQYF	TGTGCCAGCAGTACTACAGGGTACCAAGAGACCCAGTACTTC
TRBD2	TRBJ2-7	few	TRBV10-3	CAILGTSYEQYF	TGTGCCATCCTCGGGACTAGCTACGAGCAGTACTTC
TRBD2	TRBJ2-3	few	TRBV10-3	CAISESSGLVATDTQYF	TGTGCCATCAGTGAGTCCTCGGGACTAGTCGCGACAGATACGCAGTATTTT
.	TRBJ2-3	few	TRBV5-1	CASSKPGDLGLGTDTQYF	TGCGCCAGCAGCAAACCGGGAGACCTAGGGCTAGGCACAGATACGCAGTATTTT
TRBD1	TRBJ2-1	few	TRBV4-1	CASSGTKDRAMSEQFF	TGCGCCAGCAGTGGTACGAAGGACAGGGCTATGAGTGAGCAGTTCTTC
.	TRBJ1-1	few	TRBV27	CASSRAQGPEAFF	TGTGCCAGCAGCCGGGCCCAAGGACCTGAAGCTTTCTTT
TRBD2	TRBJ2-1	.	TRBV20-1	CSAPGPAGAGNEQFF	TGCAGTGCGCCGGGCCCAGCGGGAGCGGGTAATGAGCAGTTCTTC
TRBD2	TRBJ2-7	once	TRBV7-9	CASSFRREFEAQYF	TGTGCCAGCAGCTTCAGGCGGGAGTTCGAGGCCCAGTACTTC
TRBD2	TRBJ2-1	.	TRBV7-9	CASSLGPAGGNNEQFF	TGTGCCAGCAGCTTAGGACCAGCGGGAGGGAACAATGAGCAGTTCTTC
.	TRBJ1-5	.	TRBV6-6	CASSWVPGVPGGQPQHF	TGTGCCAGCAGTTGGGTCCCAGGGGTCCCTGGAGGTCAGCCCCAGCATTTT
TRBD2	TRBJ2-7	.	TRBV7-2	CASSLAGTSSNYEQYF	TGTGCCAGCAGCTTAGCCGGGACTAGCTCCAACTACGAGCAGTACTTC
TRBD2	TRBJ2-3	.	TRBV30	CAWSILAGGSTDTQYF	TGTGCCTGGAGTATTCTAGCGGGAGGGTCTACAGATACGCAGTATTTT
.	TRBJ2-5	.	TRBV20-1	CSARDRDLRREQYF	TGCAGTGCTAGAGATAGGGACCTTCGCCGTGAGCAGTACTTC
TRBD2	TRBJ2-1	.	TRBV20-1	CSARVPGLNNEQFF	TGCAGTGCTAGGGTACCGGGACTAAACAATGAGCAGTTCTTC
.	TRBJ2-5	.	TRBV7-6	CASSLAYSQETQYF	TGTGCCAGCAGCTTAGCGTATAGCCAAGAGACCCAGTACTTC
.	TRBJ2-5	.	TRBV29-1	CSARAVKAQETQYF	TGCAGCGCCAGGGCCGTAAAGGCACAAGAGACCCAGTACTTC
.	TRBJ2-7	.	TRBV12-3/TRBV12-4	CASSPALIEQYF	TGTGCCAGCAGCCCCGCCTTAATCGAGCAGTACTTC
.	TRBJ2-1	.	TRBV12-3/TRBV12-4	CASSWSGPGDEQFF	TGTGCCAGCAGTTGGTCCGGACCCGGCGATGAGCAGTTCTTC
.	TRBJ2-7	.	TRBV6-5	CASSYSVGEGEQYF	TGTGCCAGCAGTTACTCGGTGGGAGAGGGCGAGCAGTACTTC
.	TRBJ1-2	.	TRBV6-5	CASSYSTHIEGYTF	TGTGCCAGCAGTTACTCTACTCATATAGAAGGCTACACCTTC
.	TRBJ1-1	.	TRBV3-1	CASSQDQRGTEAFF	TGTGCCAGCAGCCAAGATCAGAGGGGCACTGAAGCTTTCTTT
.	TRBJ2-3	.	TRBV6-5	CASGGTSTDTQYF	TGTGCCAGCGGGGGGACTAGCACAGATACGCAGTATTTT
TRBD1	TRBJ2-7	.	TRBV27	CASSWDRLSYEQYF	TGTGCCAGCAGTTGGGACAGACTCTCCTACGAGCAGTACTTC
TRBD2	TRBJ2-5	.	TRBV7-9	CASSLALSGEETQYF	TGTGCCAGCAGCTTAGCTCTAAGCGGGGAAGAGACCCAGTACTTC
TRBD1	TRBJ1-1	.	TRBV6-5	CASSPRTGKAFF	TGTGCCAGCAGCCCTAGGACAGGGAAAGCTTTCTTT
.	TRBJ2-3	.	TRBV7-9	CASSIAPFPDTQYF	TGTGCCAGCAGTATAGCTCCCTTCCCAGATACGCAGTATTTT
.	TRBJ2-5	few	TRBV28	CASSQGRQETQYF	TGCGCCAGCTCCCAGGGACGACAAGAGACCCAGTACTTC
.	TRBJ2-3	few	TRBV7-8	CASSLLGAGRDTQYF	TGTGCCAGCAGCCTCCTTGGGGCGGGAAGGGATACGCAGTATTTT
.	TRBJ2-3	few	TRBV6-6	CASSKTDTQYF	TGTGCCAGCAGTAAGACAGATACGCAGTATTTT
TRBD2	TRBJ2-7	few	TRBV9	CASSVGASGRLGEQYF	TGTGCCAGCAGCGTAGGGGCTAGCGGGAGATTGGGCGAGCAGTACTTC
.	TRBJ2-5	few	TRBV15	CATSRESGLGQETQYF	TGTGCCACCAGCAGAGAATCTGGCCTTGGTCAGGAGACCCAGTACTTC
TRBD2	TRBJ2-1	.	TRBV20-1	CSASPGLAGAEQFF	TGCAGTGCTTCCCCGGGACTAGCGGGCGCAGAGCAGTTCTTC
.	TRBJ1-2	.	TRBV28	CASSQDSSYGCTF	TGTGCCAGCAGTCAAGACTCTTCTTATGGCTGCACCTTC
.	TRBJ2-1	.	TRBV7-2	CASSAGAGNDEQFF	TGTGCCAGCAGCGCAGGGGCAGGGAATGATGAGCAGTTCTTC
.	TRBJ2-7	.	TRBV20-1	CSAIRDGAYEQYF	TGCAGTGCTATCCGGGACGGAGCCTACGAGCAGTACTTC
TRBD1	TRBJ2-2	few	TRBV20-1	CSASYLGQENTGELFF	TGCAGTGCTAGTTACTTAGGACAGGAGAACACCGGGGAGCTGTTTTTT
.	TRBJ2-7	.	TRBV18	CASSRSQDLNYEQYF	TGTGCCAGCTCACGGAGCCAGGATCTTAACTACGAGCAGTACTTC
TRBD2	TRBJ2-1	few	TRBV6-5	CASNAAGRYDEQFF	TGTGCCAGCAATGCAGCGGGACGTTACGATGAGCAGTTCTTC
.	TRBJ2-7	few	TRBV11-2	CASSPYTNSYEQYF	TGTGCCAGCAGCCCTTACACGAATTCGTACGAGCAGTACTTC
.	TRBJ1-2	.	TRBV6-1	CASRGDSYGYTF	TGTGCCAGCAGGGGGGATTCATATGGCTACACCTTC
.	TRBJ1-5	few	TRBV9	CASSPDRGVGQPRHF	TGTGCCAGCAGCCCCGATCGGGGGGTGGGTCAGCCCCGGCATTTT
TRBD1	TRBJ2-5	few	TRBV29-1	CSVEGTGYQETQYF	TGCAGCGTTGAAGGGACAGGATACCAAGAGACCCAGTACTTC
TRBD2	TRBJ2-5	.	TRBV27	CASSFSGRGQETQYF	TGTGCCAGCAGTTTTAGCGGGAGGGGACAAGAGACCCAGTACTTC
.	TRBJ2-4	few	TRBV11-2	CASSLVGRLAKNIQYF	TGTGCCAGCAGCTTAGTTGGCAGACTAGCCAAAAACATTCAGTACTTC
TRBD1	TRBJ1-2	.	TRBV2	CASISGTGANYGYTF	TGTGCCAGCATCTCCGGGACAGGGGCTAACTATGGCTACACCTTC
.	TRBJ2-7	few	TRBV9	CASSQGESRPYEQYF	TGTGCCAGCAGCCAAGGGGAGAGTAGACCCTACGAGCAGTACTTC
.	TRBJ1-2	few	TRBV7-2	CASSLGRGINYGYTF	TGTGCCAGCAGCTTAGGCAGGGGAATAAACTATGGCTACACCTTC
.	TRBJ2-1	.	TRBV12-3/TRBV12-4	CASGRDGEGNEQFF	TGTGCCAGCGGCCGGGACGGTGAGGGGAATGAGCAGTTCTTC
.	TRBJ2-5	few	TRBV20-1	CSANWEAGTQYF	TGCAGTGCTAACTGGGAGGCGGGGACCCAGTACTTC